This record looks at one TCR beta chain sequence and its context. Generated by immunoSEQ multiplex PCR, the TCRdb table keeps only in-frame clones and is missing some. Here the sample spans more than 300,000 clones, about 95% being singletons. The data were obtained in a study of shared T cell receptors in the human thymus. The germline V gene encodes CDR1 SGHTA and CDR2 FQGNSA. The CDR3 covers 15 residues. Trimming shortened V by 3 bases and J by 3 bases, and 12 bases separated the two germline ends. The chain is built from TRBV7-2 and TRBJ2-1; a possible D gene is TRBD2 (6 bases). The clonotype was recovered from a human donor. The material sequenced was thymocytes. The DNA of the CDR3 is TGTGCCAGCAGCTTTAGGGACTCGGGCTACAATGAGCAGTTCTTC. This codes for CASSFRDSGYNEQFF. The whole variable domain, filled in from reference TRBV7-2 and TRBJ2-1, reads GAGVSQSPSNKVTEKGKDVELRCDPISGHTALYWYRQSLGQGLEFLIYFQGNSAPDKSGLPSDRFSAERTGGSVSTLTIQRTQQEDSAVYLCASSFRDSGYNEQFFGPGTRLTVL.